Listed below are T cell receptor beta chains from one sample, sequenced in a study of blood T cell repertoires in COVID-19. Some clones are missing from TCRdb's copy, which holds only in-frame ones; the method was immunoSEQ multiplex PCR. Found here are around 330,000 clones, 85% of them singletons; the top ten hold 1.9%. Sequencing used PBMCs or T cells enriched from blood (not recorded which). These receptors originate from a woman aged 25 to 45 who had been exposed to COVID-19. The CDR3 runs from the conserved cysteine through the conserved F or W. Each record gives: J gene, V gene, clone size, D gene, CDR3 protein, CDR3 DNA. A D gene is named only where the DNA matches it firmly. Expanded clones get a size class; other rows say once, few or many, or leave the size out.

TRBJ2-1	TRBV6-5	few	TRBD2	CASSPGTTQFF	TGTGCCAGCAGTCCCGGGACTACCCAGTTCTTC
TRBJ2-1	TRBV27	-	-	CASSLLDSSYNEQFF	TGTGCCAGCAGTTTACTAGATAGCTCCTACAATGAGCAGTTCTTC
TRBJ2-1	TRBV13	few	-	CASSPATSFNEQFF	TGTGCCAGCAGCCCCGCCACTAGCTTTAATGAGCAGTTCTTC
TRBJ2-1	TRBV4-3	-	-	CASSQEALGGQFF	TGCGCCAGCAGCCAAGAAGCTTTGGGGGGGCAGTTCTTC
TRBJ2-7	TRBV6-5	-	-	CASSLRASSSYEQYF	TGTGCCAGCAGCTTGAGGGCGTCCAGCTCCTACGAGCAGTACTTC
TRBJ1-5	TRBV2	once	-	CASSQGPSNQPQHF	TGTGCCAGCAGTCAGGGTCCCAGCAATCAGCCCCAGCATTTT
TRBJ2-7	TRBV28	-	-	CASSLQAYEQYF	TGTGCCAGCAGCCTACAGGCCTACGAGCAGTACTTC
TRBJ2-2	TRBV7-2	-	-	CASSLTARNTGELFF	TGTGCCAGCAGCCTAACTGCCCGGAACACCGGGGAGCTGTTTTTT
TRBJ2-3	TRBV2	-	TRBD2	CASSKEMGGLAGARTDTQYF	TGTGCCAGCAGTAAAGAAATGGGCGGACTAGCGGGGGCCCGCACAGATACGCAGTATTTT
TRBJ2-2	TRBV6-4	-	TRBD2	CASSDSSGGATGELFF	TGTGCCAGCAGTGACTCGAGCGGGGGGGCCACCGGGGAGCTGTTTTTT
TRBJ1-3	TRBV30	-	-	CAWSPQGLGNTIYF	TGTGCCTGGAGTCCCCAGGGTCTGGGAAACACCATATATTTT
TRBJ1-6	TRBV27	-	TRBD1	CASSFSRGDSPLHF	TGTGCCAGCAGTTTTTCCAGGGGGGATTCACCCCTCCACTTT
TRBJ1-6	TRBV29-1	-	TRBD1	CSVGDRGDSPLHF	TGCAGCGTTGGGGACAGGGGAGATTCACCCCTCCACTTT
TRBJ1-2	TRBV2	-	-	CASSDTNYGYTF	TGTGCCAGCTCAGATACTAACTATGGCTACACCTTC
TRBJ2-7	TRBV3-1/TRBV3-2	-	-	CASSQRGSDEQYF	TGTGCCAGCAGCCAACGGGGTTCGGACGAGCAGTACTTC
TRBJ1-1	TRBV13	-	TRBD1	CASSSTGAEAFF	TGTGCCAGCAGCTCAACAGGGGCTGAAGCTTTCTTT
TRBJ2-1	TRBV3-1/TRBV3-2	-	-	CASSQDGWVGGPYNEQFF	TGTGCCAGCAGCCAAGATGGATGGGTCGGGGGACCCTACAATGAGCAGTTCTTC
TRBJ2-1	TRBV11-3	-	TRBD2	CASSLVLAGGLDEQFF	TGTGCCAGCAGCTTAGTGCTAGCGGGAGGTCTCGATGAGCAGTTCTTC
TRBJ1-3	TRBV5-1	-	-	CASSLARASSGNTIYF	TGCGCCAGCAGCTTGGCGAGGGCGAGCTCTGGAAACACCATATATTTT
TRBJ2-3	TRBV19	-	-	CASSIRGGASTDTQYF	TGTGCCAGTAGTATTAGAGGGGGTGCTAGCACAGATACGCAGTATTTT
TRBJ1-6	TRBV7-2	-	TRBD1	CASSQRTGGIGSPLHF	TGTGCCAGCAGCCAGCGGACAGGGGGTATAGGTTCACCCCTCCACTTT
TRBJ1-2	TRBV14	-	-	CASSQLAADYGYTF	TGTGCCAGCAGCCAATTAGCGGCGGACTATGGCTACACCTTC
TRBJ2-7	TRBV29-1	few	TRBD1	CSVTYGTGVLPYEQYF	TGCAGCGTGACCTACGGTACAGGGGTCTTACCCTACGAGCAGTACTTC
TRBJ2-1	TRBV4-3	-	TRBD2	CASSTSLAGVLSSYNEQFF	TGCGCCAGCAGCACCAGCCTAGCGGGGGTACTAAGCTCCTACAATGAGCAGTTCTTC
TRBJ2-6	TRBV27	-	TRBD1	CASRPGQGSPGANVLTF	TGTGCCAGCAGGCCGGGACAGGGGAGCCCTGGGGCCAACGTCCTGACTTTC
TRBJ2-1	TRBV30	-	TRBD2	CAWGRGGTYNEQFF	TGTGCCTGGGGTCGGGGGGGCACCTACAATGAGCAGTTCTTC
TRBJ2-1	TRBV12-3/TRBV12-4	-	-	CASSLGQDNEQFF	TGTGCCAGCAGTTTGGGCCAAGACAATGAGCAGTTCTTC